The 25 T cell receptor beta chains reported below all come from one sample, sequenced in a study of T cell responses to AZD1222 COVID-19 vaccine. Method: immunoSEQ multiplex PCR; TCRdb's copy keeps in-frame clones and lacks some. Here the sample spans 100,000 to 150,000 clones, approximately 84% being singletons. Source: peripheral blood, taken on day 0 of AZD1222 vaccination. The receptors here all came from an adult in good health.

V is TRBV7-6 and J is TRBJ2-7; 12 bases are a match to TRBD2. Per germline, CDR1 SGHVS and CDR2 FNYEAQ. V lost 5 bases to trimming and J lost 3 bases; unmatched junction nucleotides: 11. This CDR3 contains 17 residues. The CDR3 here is CASSPYGGGLAGYEQYF. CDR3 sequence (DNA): TGTGCCAGCAGCCCGTACGGGGGGGGACTAGCGGGCTACGAGCAGTACTTC.

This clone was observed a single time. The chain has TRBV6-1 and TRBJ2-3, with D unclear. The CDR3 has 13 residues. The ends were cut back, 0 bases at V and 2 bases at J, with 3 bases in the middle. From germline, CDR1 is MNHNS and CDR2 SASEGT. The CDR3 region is CASSEAHTDTQYF. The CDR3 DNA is TGTGCCAGCAGTGAAGCGCACACAGATACGCAGTATTTT.

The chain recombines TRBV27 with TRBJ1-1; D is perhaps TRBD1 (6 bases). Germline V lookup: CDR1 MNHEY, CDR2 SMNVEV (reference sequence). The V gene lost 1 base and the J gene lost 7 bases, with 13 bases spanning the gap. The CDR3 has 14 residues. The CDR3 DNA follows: TGTGCCAGCAGTTTATACGACAGGCCGGGTGAAGCTTTCTTT. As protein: CASSLYDRPGEAFF.

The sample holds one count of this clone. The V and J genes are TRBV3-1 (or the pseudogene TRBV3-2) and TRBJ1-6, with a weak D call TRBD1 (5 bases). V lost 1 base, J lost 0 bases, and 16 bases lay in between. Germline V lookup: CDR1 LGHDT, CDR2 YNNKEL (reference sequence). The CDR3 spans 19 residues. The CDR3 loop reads CASSQGGRVLGSYNSPLHF. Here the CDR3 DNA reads TGTGCCAGCAGCCAAGGGGGCAGGGTATTGGGCTCCTATAATTCACCCCTCCACTTT.

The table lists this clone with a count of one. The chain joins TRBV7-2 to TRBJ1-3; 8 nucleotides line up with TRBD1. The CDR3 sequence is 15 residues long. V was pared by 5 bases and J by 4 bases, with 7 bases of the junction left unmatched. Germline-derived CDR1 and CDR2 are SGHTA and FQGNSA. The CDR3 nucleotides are TGTGCCAGCAGCCCCCGGACAGGGCGCGGAAACACCATATATTTT. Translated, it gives CASSPRTGRGNTIYF.

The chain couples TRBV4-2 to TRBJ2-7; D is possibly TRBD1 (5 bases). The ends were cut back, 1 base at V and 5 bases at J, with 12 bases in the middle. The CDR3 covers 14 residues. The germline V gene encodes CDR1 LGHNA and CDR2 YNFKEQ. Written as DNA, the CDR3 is TGTGCCAGCAGCCAAGCTAGGGGCCTAAACGAGCAGTACTTC. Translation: CASSQARGLNEQYF.

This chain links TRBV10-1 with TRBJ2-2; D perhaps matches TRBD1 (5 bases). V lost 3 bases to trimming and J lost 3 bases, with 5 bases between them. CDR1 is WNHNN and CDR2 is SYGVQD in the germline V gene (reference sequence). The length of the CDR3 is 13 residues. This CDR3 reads CASSDRDTGELFF. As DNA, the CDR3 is TGCGCCAGCAGTGACAGGGACACCGGGGAGCTGTTTTTT.

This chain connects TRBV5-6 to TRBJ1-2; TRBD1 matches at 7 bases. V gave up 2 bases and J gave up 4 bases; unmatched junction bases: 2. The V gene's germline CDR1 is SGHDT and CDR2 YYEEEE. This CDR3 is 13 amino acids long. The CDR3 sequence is CASSFRQGYGYTF. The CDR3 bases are TGTGCCAGCAGCTTTAGACAGGGCTATGGCTACACCTTC.

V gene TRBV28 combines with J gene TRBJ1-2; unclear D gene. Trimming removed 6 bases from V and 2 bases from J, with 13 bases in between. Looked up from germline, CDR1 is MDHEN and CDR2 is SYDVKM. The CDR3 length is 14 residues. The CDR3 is CASSPDGNNYGYTF. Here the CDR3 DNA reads TGTGCCAGCAGCCCGGACGGAAACAACTATGGCTACACCTTC.

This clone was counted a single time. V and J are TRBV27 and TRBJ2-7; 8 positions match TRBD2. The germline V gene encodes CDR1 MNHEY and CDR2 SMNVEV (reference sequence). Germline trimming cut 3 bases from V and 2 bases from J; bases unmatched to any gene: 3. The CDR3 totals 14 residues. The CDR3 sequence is CASSLSGGPYEQYF. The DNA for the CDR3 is TGTGCCAGCAGTTTGAGCGGGGGACCCTACGAGCAGTACTTC.

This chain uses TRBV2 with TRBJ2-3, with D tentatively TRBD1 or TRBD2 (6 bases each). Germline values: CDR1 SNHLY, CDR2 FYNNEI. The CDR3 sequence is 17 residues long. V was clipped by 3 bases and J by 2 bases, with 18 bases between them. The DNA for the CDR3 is TGTGCCAGCAGTGAGGGGGCTGGGCGGGACAACACAGATACGCAGTATTTT. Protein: CASSEGAGRDNTDTQYF.

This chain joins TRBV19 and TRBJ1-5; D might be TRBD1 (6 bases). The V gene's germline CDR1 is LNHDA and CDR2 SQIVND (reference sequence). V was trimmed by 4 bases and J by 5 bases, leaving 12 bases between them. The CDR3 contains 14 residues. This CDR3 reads CASSNRVKDQPQHF. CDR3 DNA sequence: TGTGCCAGTAGTAACAGGGTAAAGGATCAGCCCCAGCATTTT. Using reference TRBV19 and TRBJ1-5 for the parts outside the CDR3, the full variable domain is DGGITQSPKYLFRKEGQNVTLSCEQNLNHDAMYWYRQDPGQGLRLIYYSQIVNDFQKGDIAEGYSVSREKKESFPLTVTSAQKNPTAFYLCASSNRVKDQPQHFGDGTRLSIL.

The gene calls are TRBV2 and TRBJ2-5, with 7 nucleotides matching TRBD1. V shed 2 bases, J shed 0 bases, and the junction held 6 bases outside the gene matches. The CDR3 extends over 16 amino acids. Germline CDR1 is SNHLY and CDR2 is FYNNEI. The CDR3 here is CASSEFLGQHQETQYF. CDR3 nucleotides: TGTGCCAGCAGTGAATTTCTGGGACAGCACCAAGAGACCCAGTACTTC.

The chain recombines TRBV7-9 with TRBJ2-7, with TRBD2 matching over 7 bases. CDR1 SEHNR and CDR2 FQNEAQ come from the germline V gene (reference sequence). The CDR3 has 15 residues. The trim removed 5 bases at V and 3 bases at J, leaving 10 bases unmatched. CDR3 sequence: CASSPSLGGLYEQYF. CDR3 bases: TGTGCCAGCAGCCCCTCCTTGGGAGGGCTCTACGAGCAGTACTTC.

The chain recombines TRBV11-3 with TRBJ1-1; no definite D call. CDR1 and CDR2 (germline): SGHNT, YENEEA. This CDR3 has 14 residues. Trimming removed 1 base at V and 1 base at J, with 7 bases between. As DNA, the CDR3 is TGTGCCAGCAGCTTAGGAGGCAAGAACACTGAAGCTTTCTTT. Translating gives CASSLGGKNTEAFF.

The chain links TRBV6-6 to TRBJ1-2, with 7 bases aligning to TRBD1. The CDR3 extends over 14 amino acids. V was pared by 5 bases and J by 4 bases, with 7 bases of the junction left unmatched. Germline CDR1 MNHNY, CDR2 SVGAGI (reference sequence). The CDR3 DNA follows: TGTGCCAGCAGTCGAGACAGGGCGATCTATGGCTACACCTTC. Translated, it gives CASSRDRAIYGYTF.

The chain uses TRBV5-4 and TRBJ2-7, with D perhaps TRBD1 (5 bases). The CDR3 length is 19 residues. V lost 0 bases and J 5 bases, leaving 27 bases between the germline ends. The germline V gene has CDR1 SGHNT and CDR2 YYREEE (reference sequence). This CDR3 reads CASSLGTSFRRDPRDEQYF. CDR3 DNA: TGTGCCAGCAGCTTGGGGACCAGTTTCCGCAGGGATCCAAGGGACGAGCAGTACTTC.

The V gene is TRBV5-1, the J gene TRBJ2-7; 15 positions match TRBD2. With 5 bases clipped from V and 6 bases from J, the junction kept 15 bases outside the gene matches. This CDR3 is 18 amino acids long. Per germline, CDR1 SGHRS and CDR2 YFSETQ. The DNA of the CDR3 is TGCGCCAGCAGTTTCCTCGGACTAGCGGGGGGGCTTCTGGGCGAGCAGTACTTC. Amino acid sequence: CASSFLGLAGGLLGEQYF. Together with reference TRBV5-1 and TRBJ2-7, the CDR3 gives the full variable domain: KAGVTQTPRYLIKTRGQQVTLSCSPISGHRSVSWYQQTPGQGLQFLFEYFSETQRNKGNFPGRFSGRQFSNSRSEMNVSTLELGDSALYLCASSFLGLAGGLLGEQYFGPGTRLTVT.

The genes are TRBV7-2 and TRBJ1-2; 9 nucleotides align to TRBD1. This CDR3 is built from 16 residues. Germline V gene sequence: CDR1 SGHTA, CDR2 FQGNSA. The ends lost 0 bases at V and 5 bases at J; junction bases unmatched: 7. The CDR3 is CASSLAPTGGAYGYTF. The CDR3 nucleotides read TGTGCCAGCAGCTTAGCGCCGACAGGGGGAGCTTATGGCTACACCTTC.

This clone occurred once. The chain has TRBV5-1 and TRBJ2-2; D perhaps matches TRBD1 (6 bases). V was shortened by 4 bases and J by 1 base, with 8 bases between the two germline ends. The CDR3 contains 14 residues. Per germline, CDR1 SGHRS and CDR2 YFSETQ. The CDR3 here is CASSTGQNTGELFF. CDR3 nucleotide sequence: TGCGCCAGCAGCACGGGACAGAACACCGGGGAGCTGTTTTTT.

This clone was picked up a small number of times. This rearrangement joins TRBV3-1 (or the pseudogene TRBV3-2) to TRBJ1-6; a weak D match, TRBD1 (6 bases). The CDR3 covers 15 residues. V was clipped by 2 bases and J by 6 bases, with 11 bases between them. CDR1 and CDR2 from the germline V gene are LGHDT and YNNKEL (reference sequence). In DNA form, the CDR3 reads TGTGCCAGCAGCCAACCCTACAGGGCTAATTCACCCCTCCACTTT. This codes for CASSQPYRANSPLHF.

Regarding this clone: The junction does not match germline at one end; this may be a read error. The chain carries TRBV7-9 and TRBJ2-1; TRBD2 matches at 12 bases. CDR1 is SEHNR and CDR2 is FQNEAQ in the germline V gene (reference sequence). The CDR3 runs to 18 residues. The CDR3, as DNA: TGTGCCAGCAGCTTAAAACCTTCTAGCGGGGGGGCCTATAATGAGCAGTTCTTC. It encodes CASSLKPSSGGAYNEQFF.

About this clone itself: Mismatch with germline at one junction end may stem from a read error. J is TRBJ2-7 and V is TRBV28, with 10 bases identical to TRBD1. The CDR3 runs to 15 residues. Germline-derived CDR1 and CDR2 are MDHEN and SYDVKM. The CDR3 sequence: CASSLGMTGGASKSF. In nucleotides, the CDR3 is TGTGCCAGCAGTTTAGGGATGACAGGGGGCGCTTCCAAGAGCTTC.

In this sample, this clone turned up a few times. The CDR3 loop is CASRTGGQEAFF. The CDR3 DNA sequence: TGTGCCAGCAGGACAGGGGGCCAAGAAGCTTTCTTT. This sequence joins TRBV7-9 and TRBJ1-1, with 10 bases matching TRBD1. Germline lookup yields CDR1 SEHNR and CDR2 FQNEAQ (reference sequence). This CDR3 spans 12 amino acids. The V segment lost 6 bases and the J segment 8 bases; nucleotides outside the gene matches: 3. The complete variable domain, with remaining parts taken from reference TRBV7-9 and TRBJ1-1, reads DTGVSQNPRHKITKRGQNVTFRCDPISEHNRLYWYRQTLGQGPEFLTYFQNEAQLEKSRLLSDRFSAERPKGSFSTLEIQRTEQGDSAMYLCASRTGGQEAFFGQGTRLTVV.

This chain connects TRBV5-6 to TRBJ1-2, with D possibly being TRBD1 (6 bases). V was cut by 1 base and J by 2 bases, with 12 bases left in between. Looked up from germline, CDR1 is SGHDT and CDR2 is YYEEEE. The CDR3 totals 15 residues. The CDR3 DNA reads TGTGCCAGCAGCTTGTACGACAGGAGCAACTATGGCTACACCTTC. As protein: CASSLYDRSNYGYTF.